These T cell receptor beta chains were read from a single sample in a study of blood T cell repertoires in COVID-19. Data came from immunoSEQ multiplex PCR; TCRdb stores just in-frame clones and leaves some out. This sample has about 260,000 clones, with about 82% found just once. Sequencing was performed on PBMCs or T cells enriched from blood (not recorded which). These receptors originate from a woman between 50 and 59 years old who had recovered from COVID-19. Both conserved end residues are part of each CDR3. The D gene is left open where the match is weak. Clone size is not always given. Where it is, it says once, few, many or a class for expanded clones.

V: TRBV7-8
D: TRBD2
size: NA
J: TRBJ2-1
CDR3: CASSLARVSGRKNEQFF
DNA: TGTGCCAGCAGCTTAGCGCGGGTTAGCGGGAGGAAAAATGAGCAGTTCTTC

V: TRBV23-1
D: NA
size: NA
J: TRBJ2-3
CDR3: CASSPPDFTDTQYF
DNA: TGCGCCAGCAGTCCCCCAGACTTTACAGATACGCAGTATTTT

V: TRBV19
D: TRBD2
size: NA
J: TRBJ2-7
CDR3: CASSISGTSDYEQYF
DNA: TGTGCCAGTAGTATATCCGGGACTAGCGACTACGAGCAGTACTTC

V: TRBV6-2/TRBV6-3
D: TRBD2
size: NA
J: TRBJ2-5
CDR3: CASRSGGLKTQYF
DNA: TGTGCCAGCCGTTCGGGGGGTCTGAAGACCCAGTACTTC

V: TRBV13
D: TRBD2
size: NA
J: TRBJ2-7
CDR3: CASSPKLAGVHYEQYF
DNA: TGTGCCAGCAGCCCCAAACTAGCGGGGGTCCACTACGAGCAGTACTTC

V: TRBV18
D: NA
size: NA
J: TRBJ2-3
CDR3: CASSPYSPTDTQYF
DNA: TGTGCCAGCTCACCTTACAGTCCTACAGATACGCAGTATTTT

V: TRBV5-4
D: TRBD2
size: NA
J: TRBJ2-1
CDR3: CASSSLAGGHNEQFF
DNA: TGTGCCAGCAGCTCCTTAGCGGGAGGTCACAATGAGCAGTTCTTC

V: TRBV4-2
D: TRBD1
size: NA
J: TRBJ2-4
CDR3: CASSQDLMYRGRAKNIQYF
DNA: TGTGCCAGCAGCCAAGATCTGATGTACAGGGGGCGAGCCAAAAACATTCAGTACTTC

V: TRBV11-2
D: NA
size: NA
J: TRBJ2-3
CDR3: CASSSLPGEFTDTQYF
DNA: TGTGCCAGCAGCTCCCTTCCGGGGGAGTTTACAGATACGCAGTATTTT

V: TRBV9
D: NA
size: NA
J: TRBJ1-2
CDR3: CASSVEPGRPNYGYTF
DNA: TGTGCCAGCAGCGTAGAGCCCGGCAGGCCTAACTATGGCTACACCTTC

V: TRBV5-1
D: TRBD2
size: once
J: TRBJ2-1
CDR3: CASSLPGGRGYNEQFF
DNA: TGCGCCAGCAGCCTCCCGGGCGGGAGGGGTTACAATGAGCAGTTCTTC

V: TRBV9
D: TRBD1
size: NA
J: TRBJ1-4
CDR3: CASSVGRQGNEKLFF
DNA: TGTGCCAGCAGCGTAGGTCGACAGGGTAATGAAAAACTGTTTTTT

V: TRBV6-2/TRBV6-3
D: NA
size: once
J: TRBJ1-1
CDR3: CASRYGQSYTEAFF
DNA: TGTGCCAGCAGGTACGGGCAAAGCTACACTGAAGCTTTCTTT

V: TRBV28
D: NA
size: NA
J: TRBJ2-2
CDR3: CASSFWQSNTGELFF
DNA: TGTGCCAGCAGTTTTTGGCAGTCAAACACCGGGGAGCTGTTTTTT

V: TRBV19
D: TRBD1
size: NA
J: TRBJ1-5
CDR3: CASSPFEDRGTQPQHF
DNA: TGTGCCAGTAGCCCCTTCGAGGACAGGGGCACTCAGCCCCAGCATTTT

V: TRBV6-1
D: TRBD1
size: NA
J: TRBJ1-5
CDR3: CASSDHGRGRQPQHF
DNA: TGTGCCAGCAGTGATCATGGCAGGGGGAGGCAGCCCCAGCATTTT

V: TRBV7-2
D: NA
size: NA
J: TRBJ1-2
CDR3: CASSPEVGGYTF
DNA: TGTGCCAGCAGCCCCGAGGTCGGTGGCTACACCTTC

V: TRBV28
D: NA
size: NA
J: TRBJ1-1
CDR3: CASSLVGGAGGDTEAFF
DNA: TGTGCCAGCAGTTTGGTGGGCGGTGCTGGGGGCGACACTGAAGCTTTCTTT

V: TRBV19
D: NA
size: NA
J: TRBJ1-5
CDR3: CASRLPGGDNQPQHF
DNA: TGTGCCAGTAGGCTCCCTGGGGGGGACAATCAGCCCCAGCATTTT

V: TRBV10-3
D: TRBD2
size: NA
J: TRBJ2-7
CDR3: CAISESLAGESSYEQYF
DNA: TGTGCCATCAGTGAGAGTCTAGCGGGAGAGTCCTCCTACGAGCAGTACTTC

V: TRBV28
D: NA
size: few
J: TRBJ2-7
CDR3: CASISRGRAAYEQYF
DNA: TGTGCCAGCATTTCTCGTGGGCGGGCTGCCTACGAGCAGTACTTC

V: TRBV5-4
D: TRBD1
size: NA
J: TRBJ2-1
CDR3: CASRRAQGEQFF
DNA: TGTGCCAGCAGAAGGGCGCAGGGGGAACAGTTCTTC

V: TRBV9
D: TRBD1
size: NA
J: TRBJ1-1
CDR3: CASSTGQVNTEAFF
DNA: TGTGCCAGCAGCACGGGACAGGTGAACACTGAAGCTTTCTTT

V: TRBV5-1
D: NA
size: NA
J: TRBJ2-3
CDR3: CASSSGTNTDTQYF
DNA: TGCGCCAGCAGCTCCGGGACAAACACAGATACGCAGTATTTT

V: TRBV3-1/TRBV3-2
D: TRBD2
size: NA
J: TRBJ2-1
CDR3: CASSQDGTRPAKFF
DNA: TGTGCCAGCAGCCAAGACGGGACTAGACCTGCCAAGTTCTTC

V: TRBV7-2
D: NA
size: once
J: TRBJ1-1
CDR3: CASSLGTPIEAFF
DNA: TGTGCCAGCAGCCTGGGGACACCGATTGAAGCTTTCTTT

V: TRBV5-1
D: TRBD1
size: NA
J: TRBJ1-3
CDR3: CASSSGGSGNTIYF
DNA: TGCGCCAGCAGCTCAGGGGGTTCTGGAAACACCATATATTTT

V: TRBV28
D: TRBD2
size: NA
J: TRBJ2-3
CDR3: CASSQADGGLGRVTQYF
DNA: TGTGCCAGCAGTCAAGCGGACGGCGGACTAGGACGAGTTACGCAGTATTTT

V: TRBV28
D: TRBD1
size: NA
J: TRBJ1-4
CDR3: CASRYRGLDEKLFF
DNA: TGTGCCAGCAGGTACAGGGGGCTGGATGAAAAACTGTTTTTT

V: TRBV6-6
D: NA
size: once
J: TRBJ2-7
CDR3: CASSSTEYEQYF
DNA: TGTGCCAGCAGCTCTACGGAGTACGAGCAGTACTTC

V: TRBV5-1
D: NA
size: NA
J: TRBJ2-1
CDR3: CASSMSGLSYNEQFF
DNA: TGCGCCAGCAGCATGAGCGGCCTCTCCTACAATGAGCAGTTCTTC

V: TRBV6-5
D: TRBD2
size: NA
J: TRBJ2-1
CDR3: CASSQAGGPDEQFF
DNA: TGTGCCAGCAGTCAGGCGGGAGGGCCGGATGAGCAGTTCTTC

V: TRBV30
D: NA
size: NA
J: TRBJ2-1
CDR3: CAWTRDTSYNEQFF
DNA: TGTGCCTGGACCCGGGACACATCCTACAATGAGCAGTTCTTC

V: TRBV6-2/TRBV6-3
D: TRBD1
size: NA
J: TRBJ1-5
CDR3: CASSRWDREDQPQHF
DNA: TGTGCCAGCAGCCGCTGGGACAGGGAAGATCAGCCCCAGCATTTT

V: TRBV24-1
D: TRBD1
size: NA
J: TRBJ2-3
CDR3: CATSATTGEGNTQYF
DNA: TGTGCCACCAGTGCTACGACAGGGGAAGGGAATACGCAGTATTTT

V: TRBV28
D: TRBD1
size: NA
J: TRBJ1-5
CDR3: CASSFLGGLTGVGGQPQHF
DNA: TGTGCCAGCAGTTTTTTGGGTGGTCTGACAGGGGTTGGGGGGCAGCCCCAGCATTTT

V: TRBV5-6
D: TRBD1
size: NA
J: TRBJ1-1
CDR3: CASSFEAGGFTEAFF
DNA: TGTGCCAGCAGCTTTGAGGCAGGGGGCTTCACTGAAGCTTTCTTT

V: TRBV4-3
D: NA
size: NA
J: TRBJ1-1
CDR3: CASSHTGGNTEAFF
DNA: TGCGCCAGCAGCCATACGGGTGGAAACACTGAAGCTTTCTTT

V: TRBV19
D: NA
size: few
J: TRBJ1-5
CDR3: CASTIGRQPQHF
DNA: TGTGCCAGCACCATCGGGAGGCAGCCCCAGCATTTT

V: TRBV4-3
D: NA
size: NA
J: TRBJ1-2
CDR3: CASSQERAPANYGYTF
DNA: TGCGCCAGCAGCCAAGAGAGGGCTCCGGCTAACTATGGCTACACCTTC

V: TRBV9
D: TRBD2
size: NA
J: TRBJ2-7
CDR3: CASSVGLAGRSYEQYF
DNA: TGTGCCAGCAGCGTAGGACTAGCGGGAAGATCCTACGAGCAGTACTTC

V: TRBV28
D: NA
size: NA
J: TRBJ1-1
CDR3: CASSLFPGGTEAFF
DNA: TGTGCCAGCAGTTTATTCCCCGGGGGGACTGAAGCTTTCTTT

V: TRBV7-8
D: NA
size: once
J: TRBJ1-2
CDR3: CASSSRGGNYGYTF
DNA: TGTGCCAGCAGCTCCAGGGGCGGTAACTATGGCTACACCTTC